These T cell receptor beta chains were read from a single sample in a study of shared clonotypes between healthy human individuals. The assay was immunoSEQ multiplex PCR, and TCRdb's table has in-frame clones only and misses some. The table lists about 2.4 million clones, approximately 90% of them singletons, with under 0.15% in the top ten. Sequencing was performed on naive CD4+ T cells sorted from blood. Receptor source: a man aged 18 to 29 in good health. The CDR3 runs from the conserved cysteine through the conserved F or W. Fields, in order: V gene, D gene, clone size, J gene, CDR3 protein, CDR3 DNA. A D gene is named only where the DNA matches it firmly. Only part of the rows carry a size: once, few, many, or a class if the clone is expanded.

>TRBV2|TRBD2|.|TRBJ2-7
CASSESSGAYEQYF
TGTGCCAGCAGTGAATCTAGCGGGGCTTACGAGCAGTACTTC
>TRBV18|TRBD2|.|TRBJ2-1
CASSPLASGPTYNEQFF
TGTGCCAGCTCACCCCTGGCTAGCGGGCCAACCTACAATGAGCAGTTCTTC
>TRBV27|.|.|TRBJ1-6
CASSLFRATVGAYNSPLHF
TGTGCCAGCAGTTTATTCAGGGCCACGGTGGGGGCCTATAATTCACCCCTCCACTTT
>TRBV10-3|TRBD2|.|TRBJ2-1
CAISPGLAAYNEQFF
TGTGCCATCAGCCCGGGACTAGCGGCATACAATGAGCAGTTCTTC
>TRBV6-6|TRBD1|once|TRBJ2-2
CASSPPLTGVHRELFF
TGTGCCAGCAGCCCACCTCTGACAGGGGTTCACCGGGAGCTGTTTTTT
>TRBV18|TRBD1|once|TRBJ2-1
CASSPPLRDREPSSYNEQFF
TGTGCCAGCTCACCACCGTTAAGGGACAGGGAACCTAGCTCCTACAATGAGCAGTTCTTC
>TRBV7-2|TRBD2|.|TRBJ2-7
CASSLQAPSGRFFYEQYF
TGTGCCAGCAGCTTACAAGCCCCTAGCGGGAGGTTCTTCTACGAGCAGTACTTC
>TRBV6-6|TRBD2|.|TRBJ2-2
CASSSPTGGNTGELFF
TGTGCCAGCAGTTCCCCAACGGGGGGGAACACCGGGGAGCTGTTTTTT
>TRBV5-1|TRBD1|.|TRBJ2-7
CASSSGQPYEQYF
TGCGCCAGCAGCTCGGGACAGCCCTACGAGCAGTACTTC
>TRBV19|TRBD2|once|TRBJ2-7
CASSPWTSGNLPYEQYF
TGTGCCAGTAGTCCCTGGACTAGCGGAAATCTACCCTACGAGCAGTACTTC
>TRBV5-1|.|.|TRBJ2-3
CASSFKAWGTSTDTQYF
TGCGCCAGCAGCTTCAAGGCCTGGGGGACAAGCACAGATACGCAGTATTTT
>TRBV6-5|TRBD2|.|TRBJ2-1
CASRGLAESTGNFF
TGTGCCAGCAGGGGACTAGCGGAATCAACGGGTAACTTCTTC
>TRBV7-9|TRBD1|few|TRBJ1-5
CASSAGQGAQPQHF
TGTGCCAGCAGCGCTGGACAGGGAGCTCAGCCCCAGCATTTT
>TRBV19|.|.|TRBJ2-5
CASSIDELETQYF
TGTGCCAGTAGTATTGACGAGTTGGAGACCCAGTACTTC
>TRBV29-1|.|.|TRBJ2-1
CSVDGLQAYNEQFF
TGCAGCGTTGATGGCTTACAGGCCTACAATGAGCAGTTCTTC
>TRBV4-1|.|once|TRBJ2-3
CASSQDPAHTDTQYF
TGCGCCAGCAGCCAAGATCCAGCGCACACAGATACGCAGTATTTT
>TRBV7-9|TRBD1|.|TRBJ2-7
CASSFTGDGYYEQYF
TGTGCCAGCAGCTTTACAGGGGACGGTTATTACGAGCAGTACTTC
>TRBV5-1|TRBD2|.|TRBJ2-2
CASSIRTSGGTGELFF
TGCGCCAGCAGCATAAGGACTAGCGGGGGAACCGGGGAGCTGTTTTTT
>TRBV4-3|TRBD1|.|TRBJ1-3
CASSQDRERTGLSGNTIYF
TGCGCCAGCAGCCAAGATAGAGAAAGGACAGGACTCTCTGGAAACACCATATATTTT
>TRBV25-1|.|once|TRBJ2-7
CASSESPNGEQYF
TGTGCCAGCAGTGAATCTCCGAACGGCGAGCAGTACTTC
>TRBV19|TRBD1|.|TRBJ1-6
CASSILGTGGGSSYNSPLHF
TGTGCCAGTAGTATCCTCGGGACAGGGGGCGGGAGCTCCTATAATTCACCCCTCCACTTT
>TRBV5-1|.|.|TRBJ1-6
CASSFNPREINNSPLHF
TGCGCCAGCAGCTTCAATCCCAGGGAGATAAATAATTCACCCCTCCACTTT
>TRBV13|.|.|TRBJ2-7
CASSLDRERDEQYF
TGTGCCAGCAGCTTAGACCGGGAGCGGGACGAGCAGTACTTC
>TRBV6-5|TRBD1|.|TRBJ2-7
CASRRDRATYEQYF
TGTGCCAGCCGCCGGGACAGGGCCACCTACGAGCAGTACTTC
>TRBV6-6|TRBD2|.|TRBJ2-3
CASSATSGRAPDTQYF
TGTGCCAGCAGTGCTACTAGCGGGAGGGCCCCAGATACGCAGTATTTT
>TRBV2|.|.|TRBJ2-5
CASRGGETQYF
TGTGCCAGCAGGGGCGGGGAGACCCAGTACTTC
>TRBV19|TRBD2|.|TRBJ2-3
CASSTALAGGPDTQYF
TGTGCCAGTAGTACCGCCCTAGCGGGAGGGCCAGATACGCAGTATTTT
>TRBV6-6|.|.|TRBJ2-7
CASGGPSSYEQYF
TGTGCCAGCGGGGGACCCAGCTCCTACGAGCAGTACTTC
>TRBV5-1|TRBD2|.|TRBJ2-2
CASSPNPGTSGTGELFF
TGCGCCAGCAGCCCGAATCCAGGGACTAGCGGCACCGGGGAGCTGTTTTTT
>TRBV30|TRBD1|.|TRBJ2-7
CALTGNTYEQYF
TGTGCCCTGACAGGGAACACCTACGAGCAGTACTTC
>TRBV5-1|.|once|TRBJ1-2
CASSSGTAYGYTF
TGCGCCAGCAGCTCGGGGACGGCCTATGGCTACACCTTC
>TRBV7-9|.|.|TRBJ2-2
CASSPPTSMNTGELFF
TGTGCCAGCAGTCCACCCACTAGCATGAACACCGGGGAGCTGTTTTTT
>TRBV11-2|.|.|TRBJ1-2
CASSLGPGAGYGYTF
TGTGCCAGCAGCTTAGGCCCAGGGGCAGGGTATGGCTACACCTTC
>TRBV18|.|.|TRBJ2-5
CASSPERLGETQYF
TGTGCCAGCTCACCCGAGCGACTTGGAGAGACCCAGTACTTC
>TRBV5-1|.|.|TRBJ1-6
CASSSLTGSDSPLHF
TGCGCCAGCAGCTCTTTAACAGGGTCCGATTCACCCCTCCACTTT
>TRBV9|TRBD2|.|TRBJ2-7
CASSVEAGAYEQYF
TGTGCCAGCAGCGTAGAAGCGGGGGCCTACGAGCAGTACTTC
>TRBV25-1|.|.|TRBJ2-2
CASSEGTGKGPGELFF
TGTGCCAGCAGTGAAGGAACAGGAAAGGGACCCGGGGAGCTGTTTTTT
>TRBV7-9|.|.|TRBJ2-4
CASSADRTSWDIQYF
TGTGCCAGCAGCGCAGACAGGACGAGTTGGGACATTCAGTACTTC
>TRBV7-9|TRBD2|.|TRBJ2-2
CASSLALAGTGELFF
TGTGCCAGCAGCTTAGCCCTAGCGGGTACCGGGGAGCTGTTTTTT
>TRBV28|TRBD1|.|TRBJ2-7
CASKPSLRGIYEQYF
TGTGCCAGCAAGCCGTCCCTCAGGGGGATATACGAGCAGTACTTC
>TRBV5-5|.|.|TRBJ2-5
CASSLTDQETQYF
TGTGCCAGCAGCTTGACAGACCAAGAGACCCAGTACTTC